This TCR beta chain was sequenced during a study of blood T cell repertoires in COVID-19. Study information: COVID-19 samples collected from the United States, Italy and Spain covered acute and convalescent phases.

Cohort assignment relied on participant-reported clinical history. Recovered participants had two consecutive negative NP/OP PCR tests, healthcare professional clearance, or symptom resolution. Authors' processing steps: Amplification with reference gene primers provided the estimates of nucleated cell counts. Clones were read by immunoSEQ multiplex PCR, and TCRdb kept only the in-frame ones, dropping some. The V and J calls and the clone size are those of that table, but D and trimming were determined from the DNA. The sample contains 270,000 or so clones, approximately 89% of which appear only once. CDR1 is SNHLY and CDR2 is FYNNEI in the germline V gene. The CDR3 contains 16 residues. The V and J ends lost 3 bases and 2 bases, in that order; junction bases with no gene match: 5.

Sequenced: PBMCs or T cells enriched from blood (not recorded which). The chain has TRBV2 and TRBJ2-1, with 9 bases that match TRBD2. This receptor was taken from a woman aged 18 to 35 who had recovered from COVID-19. The CDR3 reads CASSEPGGRAYNEQFF. CDR3 coding DNA: TGTGCCAGCAGTGAGCCGGGCGGGAGGGCCTACAATGAGCAGTTCTTC. The whole variable domain, filled in from reference TRBV2 and TRBJ2-1, reads EPEVTQTPSHQVTQMGQEVILRCVPISNHLYFYWYRQILGQKVEFLVSFYNNEISEKSEIFDDQFSVERPDGSNFTLKIRSTKLEDSAMYFCASSEPGGRAYNEQFFGPGTRLTVL.